This T cell receptor beta chain originates from a study of vaccination effects on CD4 cells after COVID-19. Study-level background: Antigen-specific CD4+ T cells were first expanded with viral peptide pools by the ViraFEST assay and only then sequenced. Each culture well received a few million PBMC. These cells were then cultured in IMDM with approximately 10 IU/ml IL-2 and 9.5 to 10 ug/ml peptides. Vaccine administered to participants consisted of two doses of either BNT162b2 or mRNA-1273.

Regarding the study as a whole: At late timepoints after vaccination, vaccine- and infection-induced clones shrank markedly.

The CDR3 length is 17 residues. The V and J ends lost 2 bases and 4 bases respectively, with 18 bases between them. Germline V gene lookup returns CDR1 SGHRS and CDR2 YFSETQ. Cultured cells yielded isolated CD4+ T cells after more than nine days. About this clone: Its antigen is undetermined.

Produced via immunoSEQ multiplex PCR; TCRdb's table is partial and in-frame only. The data hold more than 50,000 clones, with more than 60% observed a single time. Sample: CD4+ T cells from PBMCs cultured without peptide, taken before COVID-19 vaccination. The chain couples TRBV5-1 to TRBJ2-2; D possibly corresponds to TRBD1 (5 bases). This receptor was obtained from a human donor who received a COVID-19 vaccine. The CDR3 sequence is CASSLRGRVGLTGELFF. The CDR3 DNA follows: TGCGCCAGCAGCTTAAGGGGCCGCGTAGGTCTCACCGGGGAGCTGTTTTTT. Variable domain in full (rest from reference TRBV5-1 and TRBJ2-2): KAGVTQTPRYLIKTRGQQVTLSCSPISGHRSVSWYQQTPGQGLQFLFEYFSETQRNKGNFPGRFSGRQFSNSRSEMNVSTLELGDSALYLCASSLRGRVGLTGELFFGEGSRLTVL.